This T cell receptor (beta chain) is drawn from a study of identical twins. This clonotype has more than one count but fewer than ten. TCRdb re-called the 5' RACE reads through MiXCR, storing one row per CDR3 protein. The sample carries 450,000 to 650,000 distinct CDR3 sequences, over 12% recorded once. The same sample was also used in a study of yellow fever vaccine responses in identical twins. As that study records: As reported, the vaccine T cell response of twins seemed partly convergent and partly personalized.

The receptor comes from a woman aged 18-35 years in good health. Sequencing input: CD4+ T cells sorted from blood.

CDR3 sequence reads: CASSTGTSGSSNEQFF. The CDR3 DNA follows: TGCGCCAGCAGCACCGGGACTAGCGGGAGTTCCAATGAGCAGTTCTTC. The chain is built from TRBV5-1 and TRBJ2-1; 14 bases map to TRBD2. CDR1 and CDR2 from the germline V gene are SGHRS and YFSETQ. The CDR3 spans 16 residues. Trimming took 4 bases from V and 6 from J; bases not matched to a gene: 6.